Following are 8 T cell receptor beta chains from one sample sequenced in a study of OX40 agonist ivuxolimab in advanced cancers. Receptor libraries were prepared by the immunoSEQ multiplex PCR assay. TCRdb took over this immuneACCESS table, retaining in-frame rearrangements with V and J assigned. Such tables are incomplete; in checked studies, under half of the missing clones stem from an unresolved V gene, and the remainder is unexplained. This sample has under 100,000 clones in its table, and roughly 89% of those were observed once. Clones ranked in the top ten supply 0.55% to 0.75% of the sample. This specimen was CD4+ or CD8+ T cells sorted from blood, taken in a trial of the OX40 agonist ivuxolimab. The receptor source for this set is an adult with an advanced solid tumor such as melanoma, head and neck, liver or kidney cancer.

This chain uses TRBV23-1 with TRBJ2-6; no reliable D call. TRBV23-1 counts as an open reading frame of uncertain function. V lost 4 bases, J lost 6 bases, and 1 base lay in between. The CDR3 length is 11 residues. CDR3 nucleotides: TGCGCCAGCAGTCCGGCCAACGTCCTGACTTTC. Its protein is CASSPANVLTF.

The CDR3 is CASSHWGQENTGELFF. As DNA, the CDR3 is TGTGCCAGCAGCCACTGGGGCCAGGAGAACACCGGGGAGCTGTTTTTT. The gene calls are TRBV4-2 and TRBJ2-2, with D perhaps TRBD1 (5 bases). Germline V CDR1 and CDR2: LGHNA, YNFKEQ. The length of the CDR3 is 16 residues. V was trimmed by 3 bases and J by 1 base, leaving 12 bases between them.

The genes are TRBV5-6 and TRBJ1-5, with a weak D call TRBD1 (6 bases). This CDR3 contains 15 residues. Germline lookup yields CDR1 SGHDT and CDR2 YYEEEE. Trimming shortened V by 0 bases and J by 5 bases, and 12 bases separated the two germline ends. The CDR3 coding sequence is TGTGCCAGCAGCTTGGAAGGGGGAGGGGATCAGCCCCAGCATTTT. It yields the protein CASSLEGGGDQPQHF.

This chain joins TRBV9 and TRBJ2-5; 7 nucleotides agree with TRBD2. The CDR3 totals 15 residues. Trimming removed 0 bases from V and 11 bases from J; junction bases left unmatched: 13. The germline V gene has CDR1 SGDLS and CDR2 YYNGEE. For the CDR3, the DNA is TGTGCCAGCAGCGTAGATCGAGCGGGGTTGGGGGAGCAGTACTTC. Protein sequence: CASSVDRAGLGEQYF. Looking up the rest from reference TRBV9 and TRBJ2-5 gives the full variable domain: DSGVTQTPKHLITATGQRVTLRCSPRSGDLSVYWYQQSLDQGLQFLIQYYNGEERAKGNILERFSAQQFPDLHSELNLSSLELGDSALYFCASSVDRAGLGEQYFGPGTRLLVL.

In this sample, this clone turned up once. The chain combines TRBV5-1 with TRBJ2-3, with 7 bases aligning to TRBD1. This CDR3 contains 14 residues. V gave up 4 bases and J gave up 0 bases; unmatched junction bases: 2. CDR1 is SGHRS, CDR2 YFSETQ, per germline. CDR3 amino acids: CASSRDSSTDTQYF. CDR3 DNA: TGCGCCAGCAGCCGGGACAGTAGCACAGATACGCAGTATTTT. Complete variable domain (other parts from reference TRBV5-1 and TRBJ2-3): KAGVTQTPRYLIKTRGQQVTLSCSPISGHRSVSWYQQTPGQGLQFLFEYFSETQRNKGNFPGRFSGRQFSNSRSEMNVSTLELGDSALYLCASSRDSSTDTQYFGPGTRLTVL.

The chain's CDR3 is CARVGGEQGAVSNQPQHF. CDR3 nucleotides: TGTGCCAGAGTAGGAGGGGAACAGGGGGCCGTCAGCAATCAGCCCCAGCATTTT. The chain joins TRBV6-4 to TRBJ1-5; 9 bases agree with TRBD1. This CDR3 is 18 amino acids long. Germline V lookup: CDR1 MRHNA, CDR2 SNTAGT. The ends lost 9 bases at V and 1 base at J; junction bases unmatched: 16.

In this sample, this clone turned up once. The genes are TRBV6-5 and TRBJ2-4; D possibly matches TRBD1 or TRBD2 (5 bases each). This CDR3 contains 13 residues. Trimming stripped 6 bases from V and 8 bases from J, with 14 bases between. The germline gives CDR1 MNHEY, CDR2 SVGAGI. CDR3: CASRSGLGDIQYF. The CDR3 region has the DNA TGTGCCAGCAGATCAGGGTTGGGGGACATTCAGTACTTC.

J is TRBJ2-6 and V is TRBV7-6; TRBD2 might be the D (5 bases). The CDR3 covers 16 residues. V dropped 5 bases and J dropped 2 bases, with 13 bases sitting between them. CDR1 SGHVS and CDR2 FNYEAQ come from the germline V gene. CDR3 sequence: CASSQTRGTGANVLTF. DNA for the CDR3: TGTGCCAGCAGCCAAACCCGGGGAACTGGGGCCAACGTCCTGACTTTC.